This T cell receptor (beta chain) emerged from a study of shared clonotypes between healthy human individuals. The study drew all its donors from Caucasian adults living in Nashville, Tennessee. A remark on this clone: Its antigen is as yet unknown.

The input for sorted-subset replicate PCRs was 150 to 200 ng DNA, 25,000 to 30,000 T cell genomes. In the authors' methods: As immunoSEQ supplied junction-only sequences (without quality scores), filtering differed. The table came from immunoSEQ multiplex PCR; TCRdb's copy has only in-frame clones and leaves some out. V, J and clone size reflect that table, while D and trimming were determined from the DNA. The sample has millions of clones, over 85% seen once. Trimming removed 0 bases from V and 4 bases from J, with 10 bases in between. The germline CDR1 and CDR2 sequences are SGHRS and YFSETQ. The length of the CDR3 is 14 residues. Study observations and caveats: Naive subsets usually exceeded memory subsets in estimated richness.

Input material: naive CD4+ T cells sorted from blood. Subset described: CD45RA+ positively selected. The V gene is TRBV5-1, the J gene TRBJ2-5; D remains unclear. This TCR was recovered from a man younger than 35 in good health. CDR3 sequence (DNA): TGCGCCAGCAGCTTGGGTGCCAGACGAGAGACCCAGTACTTC. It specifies CASSLGARRETQYF.